Below are 26 T cell receptor beta chains sequenced from a single sample in a study of blood T cell repertoires in COVID-19. Produced via immunoSEQ multiplex PCR; TCRdb's table is partial and in-frame only. This sample carries approximately 470,000 clones, about 85% of them seen once, and the ten largest clones take roughly 0.72%. The sample taken for sequencing was PBMCs or T cells enriched from blood (not recorded which). The source of these receptors is a woman in her late teens or twenties who had recovered from COVID-19.

The chain carries TRBV28 and TRBJ2-5; D is possibly TRBD2 (6 bases). V was shortened by 6 bases and J by 4 bases, with 18 bases between the two germline ends. The CDR3 totals 15 residues. The germline gives CDR1 MDHEN, CDR2 SYDVKM. DNA for the CDR3: TGTGCCAGCAGCAAATTGACTAGTCTTGCAGAGACCCAGTACTTC. Translation: CASSKLTSLAETQYF.

This sequence joins TRBV7-9 and TRBJ1-6, with a possible D match to TRBD1 (5 bases). The CDR3 covers 14 residues. Looked up from germline, CDR1 is SEHNR and CDR2 is FQNEAQ (reference sequence). V lost 7 bases and J lost 9, with 16 bases in between. The CDR3 nucleotides are TGTGCCAGCACAATGGACGGGGGTGGTTCACCCCTCCACTTT. It specifies CASTMDGGGSPLHF.

J is TRBJ2-3 and V is TRBV10-1; 9 nucleotides match TRBD2. The CDR3 sequence is 15 residues long. CDR1 WNHNN and CDR2 SYGVQD come from the germline V gene (reference sequence). V shed 3 bases and J 4 bases; nucleotides not matched to a gene: 5. The CDR3 region has the DNA TGCGCCAGCAGTGAACAGCGGGGGGCTCCAGATACGCAGTATTTT. It is translated as CASSEQRGAPDTQYF.

The rearrangement links TRBV7-9 to TRBJ2-2; TRBD1 matches 7 bases. Germline V CDR1 and CDR2: SEHNR, FQNEAQ (reference sequence). V was pared by 4 bases and J by 3 bases, with 11 bases of the junction left unmatched. The CDR3 extends over 17 amino acids. CDR3 nucleotides: TGTGCCAGCAGCTCCATCCGGGACAGCGACTACACCGGGGAGCTGTTTTTT. Amino acids: CASSSIRDSDYTGELFF.

The V gene is TRBV3-1 (or the pseudogene TRBV3-2), the J gene TRBJ2-7; TRBD2 matches at 9 bases. Looked up from germline, CDR1 is LGHDT and CDR2 is YNNKEL (reference sequence). V lost 4 bases and J lost 0; bases outside the gene matches: 4. The CDR3 totals 15 residues. Here the CDR3 DNA reads TGTGCCAGCAGCCGGGAGCGGGGGGTCTCCTACGAGCAGTACTTC. Translated, it gives CASSRERGVSYEQYF.

This clone is a singleton in its sample. The chain uses TRBV18 and TRBJ1-2; 7 nucleotides agree with TRBD1. CDR3 length: 17 amino acids. V was pared by 3 bases and J by 4 bases, with 14 bases of the junction left unmatched. Germline V CDR1 and CDR2: KGHSH, LQKENI. In DNA, the CDR3 is TGTGCCAGCTCACCTTGGTCGACAGGGAGTTCCGTCTATGGCTACACCTTC. This sequence encodes CASSPWSTGSSVYGYTF.

The V and J genes are TRBV6-5 and TRBJ2-1; 7 bases are a match to TRBD2. The V segment lost 6 bases and the J segment 10 bases; nucleotides outside the gene matches: 9. This CDR3 region has 13 residues. Germline V gene sequence: CDR1 MNHEY, CDR2 SVGAGI. The CDR3 here is CASSPGGPREQFF. The CDR3 nucleotides are TGTGCCAGCAGCCCGGGGGGACCCCGCGAGCAGTTCTTC.

CDR3 bases: TGTGCCAGCAGTCGGATCAATAATAAGGTCGGGGAGCAGTACTTC. Its protein product is CASSRINNKVGEQYF. The chain couples TRBV25-1 to TRBJ2-7; D is uncertain. CDR3 length: 15 residues. V lost 5 bases and J 7 bases, leaving 21 bases between the germline ends. The germline CDR1 and CDR2 sequences are MGHDK and SYGVNS.

Only one count was recorded for this clone. The gene calls are TRBV7-2 and TRBJ1-6; 7 nucleotides match TRBD1. V was clipped by 3 bases and J by 7 bases; unmatched bases: 3. Germline CDR1 SGHTA, CDR2 FQGNSA. The CDR3 runs 14 residues. CDR3 sequence (DNA): TGTGCCAGCAGCTTTACAGGGGTCAATTCACCCCTCCACTTT. This gives the protein CASSFTGVNSPLHF.

The rearrangement links TRBV5-4 to TRBJ2-3, with TRBD2 matching 7 bases. The V gene end was trimmed by 3 bases and the J gene end by 7 bases; junction bases not matched to a gene: 5. Looked up from germline, CDR1 is SGHNT and CDR2 is YYREEE (reference sequence). The CDR3 extends over 13 amino acids. The CDR3 DNA is TGTGCCAGCAGCTACTCGCGGGGGAATACGCAGTATTTT. Its translation is CASSYSRGNTQYF.

With regard to this clone: Other DNA sequences within the sample encode an identical CDR3. This chain uses TRBV15 with TRBJ1-2; a weak D match, TRBD1 (5 bases). The CDR3 sequence is 13 residues long. In germline, CDR1 is LNHNV, CDR2 YYDKDF (reference sequence). V shed 3 bases and J shed 4 bases, with 9 bases lying between them. The DNA of the CDR3 is TGTGCCACCAGCAGGGGGGGTAGCTATGGCTACACCTTC. This codes for CATSRGGSYGYTF.

The chain carries TRBV5-4 and TRBJ2-7, with 8 bases that match TRBD1. The CDR3 covers 14 residues. CDR1 is SGHNT and CDR2 is YYREEE in the germline V gene (reference sequence). V lost 2 bases to trimming and J lost 3 bases; unmatched junction nucleotides: 4. This chain's CDR3 is CASSLDRGDYEQYF. The CDR3 nucleotides are TGTGCCAGCAGCTTAGACAGGGGCGACTACGAGCAGTACTTC.

This clone was observed a handful of times. This chain links TRBV2 with TRBJ1-2; D is perhaps TRBD1 (5 bases). V lost 6 bases to trimming and J lost 6 bases, with 14 bases between them. The CDR3 has 13 residues. CDR1 is SNHLY and CDR2 is FYNNEI in the germline V gene. CDR3 region: CASSRGFPDGYTF. CDR3 nucleotides: TGTGCCAGCAGCCGGGGGTTCCCCGATGGCTACACCTTC.

V usage is TRBV5-4 and J usage is TRBJ1-6, with 8 bases matching TRBD1. V lost 4 bases to trimming and J lost 6 bases; unmatched junction nucleotides: 3. The CDR3 contains 14 residues. Germline loops: CDR1 SGHNT, CDR2 YYREEE (reference sequence). The CDR3: CASSRTGPNSPLHF. As DNA, the CDR3 is TGTGCCAGCAGCCGGACAGGGCCTAATTCACCCCTCCACTTT.

The chain carries TRBV5-1 and TRBJ2-3; D is ambiguous. The CDR3 is 14 amino acids. Germline-derived CDR1 and CDR2 are SGHRS and YFSETQ. Trimming removed 0 bases from V and 6 bases from J, with 11 bases in between. CDR3 residues: CASSLAGGADTQYF. The CDR3 DNA sequence: TGCGCCAGCAGCTTGGCCGGCGGAGCGGATACGCAGTATTTT.

The rearrangement uses TRBV2 and TRBJ1-1; D is undetermined. Germline V lookup: CDR1 SNHLY, CDR2 FYNNEI. The CDR3 totals 13 residues. V lost 6 bases and J lost 5, with 13 bases in between. CDR3 DNA: TGTGCCAGCAGCCGAACGGAGGGAACTGAAGCTTTCTTT. This gives the protein CASSRTEGTEAFF.

The rearrangement links TRBV7-2 to TRBJ2-7; 7 positions agree with TRBD1. Germline CDR1 SGHTA, CDR2 FQGNSA. Trimming cost V 5 bases and J 0 bases; bases outside gene matches: 7. The CDR3 runs 15 residues. The CDR3 sequence: CASSLVRQGSYEQYF. CDR3 bases: TGTGCCAGCAGCCTTGTCAGACAGGGCTCCTACGAGCAGTACTTC.

The J gene is TRBJ2-1, the V gene TRBV6-7; D possibly corresponds to TRBD2 (6 bases). TRBV6-7 is an open reading frame whose function is uncertain. CDR3 size: 12 residues. Deletions cut 1 base from V and 8 bases from J, with 6 bases between. Here the CDR3 reads CASSYWGDEQFF. For the CDR3, the DNA is TGTGCCAGCAGTTACTGGGGGGATGAGCAGTTCTTC.

The chain carries TRBV9 and TRBJ2-3; weak D call: TRBD2 (7 bases). CDR1 is SGDLS, CDR2 YYNGEE, per germline. Trimming shortened V by 4 bases and J by 6 bases, and 27 bases separated the two germline ends. The CDR3 length is 18 residues. Here the CDR3 DNA reads TGTGCCAGCAGCCCCCATCCTCCTAGGGGGAGGGAAGAGGATACGCAGTATTTT. It is translated as CASSPHPPRGREEDTQYF.

The chain combines TRBV6-1 with TRBJ2-5; TRBD2 aligns across 9 bases. The CDR3 length is 15 residues. Looked up from germline, CDR1 is MNHNS and CDR2 is SASEGT. The V and J ends lost 2 bases and 2 bases, in that order; junction bases with no gene match: 3. DNA of the CDR3: TGTGCCAGCAGTGAACCTAGCGGGGTACAAGAGACCCAGTACTTC. Translation gives CASSEPSGVQETQYF.

This rearrangement joins TRBV6-5 to TRBJ1-3, with a possible D match to TRBD1 (6 bases). Trimming cost V 7 bases and J 0 bases, with 10 bases left between them. Germline loops: CDR1 MNHEY, CDR2 SVGAGI. The CDR3 spans 14 residues. The CDR3 nucleotides are TGTGCCAGCATACAGGGCCACTCTGGAAACACCATATATTTT. Its translation: CASIQGHSGNTIYF.

The chain uses TRBV12-5 and TRBJ1-2, with a possible D match to TRBD1 (6 bases). Trimming stripped 6 bases from V and 0 bases from J, with 11 bases between. CDR3 length equals 14 residues. From germline, CDR1 is LGHNT and CDR2 FRNRAP. The CDR3 sequence: CASGLWTANYGYTF. For the CDR3, the DNA is TGTGCTAGTGGGTTGTGGACAGCTAACTATGGCTACACCTTC.

This rearrangement joins TRBV9 to TRBJ1-4; 8 nucleotides line up with TRBD1. Germline V CDR1 and CDR2: SGDLS, YYNGEE. The CDR3 loop spans 14 amino acids. The ends lost 0 bases at V and 7 bases at J; junction bases unmatched: 2. The CDR3 protein is CASSVGQGLEKLFF. The CDR3 DNA sequence: TGTGCCAGCAGCGTAGGACAGGGGCTTGAAAAACTGTTTTTT.

This chain joins TRBV28 and TRBJ2-7; D is perhaps TRBD2 (6 bases). The CDR3 is 13 amino acids. Looked up from germline, CDR1 is MDHEN and CDR2 is SYDVKM. Trimming removed 11 bases at V and 2 bases at J, with 16 bases between. CDR3 sequence reads: CASSERVPYEQYF. DNA of the CDR3: TGTGCCTCCTCGGAGCGGGTTCCCTACGAGCAGTACTTC.

The chain is built from TRBV6-2 or TRBV6-3 and TRBJ1-5; D remains ambiguous. The germline V gene encodes CDR1 MNHEY and CDR2 SVGEGT. The CDR3 consists of 16 residues. V lost 3 bases and J lost 1, with 13 bases in between. The CDR3 is CASSYSREVSNQPQHF. CDR3 DNA: TGTGCCAGCAGTTATAGTAGGGAGGTAAGCAATCAGCCCCAGCATTTT.

Turning to this clone: The sample has other DNA sequences that encode this CDR3 too. The V call is TRBV7-9, the J call TRBJ1-2, with D hard to call. CDR1 is SEHNR, CDR2 FQNEAQ, per germline (reference sequence). The CDR3 totals 12 residues. V was pared by 3 bases and J by 3 bases, with 5 bases between. The CDR3, as DNA: TGTGCCAGCAGCTTGGGCGACTATGGCTACACCTTC. It translates to CASSLGDYGYTF. Full variable domain (remainder filled in from reference TRBV7-9 and TRBJ1-2): DTGVSQNPRHKITKRGQNVTFRCDPISEHNRLYWYRQTLGQGPEFLTYFQNEAQLEKSRLLSDRFSAERPKGSFSTLEIQRTEQGDSAMYLCASSLGDYGYTFGSGTRLTVV.